A selection of T cell receptor beta chains follows, all from one sample in a study of memory CD4+ T cells and cytomegalovirus serostatus. Assay: immunoSEQ multiplex PCR; the TCRdb copy retains only in-frame clones and omits some. The data contain tens of thousands of clones, approximately 77% of them singletons. Sample: memory CD4+ T cells from blood. The receptor set was obtained from an adult in good health and CMV-seronegative. Some clones in this sample may be carry-over from other donors' samples. Each CDR3 is given with its conserved first and last residue. D genes are given only for firm matches. Rows may omit the clone size; those that give it use once, few, many or a size class.

v_gene	abundance	d_gene	j_gene	CDR3aa	CDR3nt
TRBV7-9	once	NA	TRBJ2-7	CASSLARAAPYEQYF	TGTGCCAGCAGCTTAGCTCGGGCAGCTCCCTACGAGCAGTACTTC
TRBV28	NA	NA	TRBJ1-6	CASSLNRVDSPLHF	TGTGCCAGCAGTTTAAACAGGGTTGACTCACCCCTCCACTTT
TRBV4-1	NA	TRBD1	TRBJ1-4	CASSQPLRGPGLFF	TGCGCCAGCAGCCAACCCCTCAGGGGGCCGGGACTGTTTTTT
TRBV11-2	NA	TRBD1	TRBJ2-7	CASSPGQVAPYEQYF	TGTGCCAGCAGCCCGGGACAGGTGGCCCCCTACGAGCAGTACTTC
TRBV12-5	NA	NA	TRBJ1-5	CASGFAAGSNQPQHF	TGTGCTAGTGGTTTCGCGGCGGGGAGCAATCAGCCCCAGCATTTT
TRBV5-1	NA	NA	TRBJ1-3	CASSLASQGGNTIYF	TGCGCCAGCAGCTTGGCCTCCCAGGGTGGGAACACCATATATTTT
TRBV18	NA	TRBD1	TRBJ2-1	CASSTRQGANEQFF	TGTGCCAGCTCAACACGACAGGGGGCCAATGAGCAGTTCTTC
TRBV7-2	NA	TRBD1	TRBJ2-7	CASSLGQGNIYEQYF	TGTGCCAGCAGCTTAGGACAGGGGAACATTTACGAGCAGTACTTC
TRBV30	NA	NA	TRBJ2-1	CAWMRGGRERGEQFF	TGTGCCTGGATGAGAGGAGGGAGAGAACGAGGGGAGCAGTTCTTC
TRBV18	NA	TRBD1	TRBJ2-5	CASSPGGETQYF	TGTGCCAGCTCTCCAGGGGGCGAGACCCAGTACTTC
TRBV19	NA	NA	TRBJ1-3	CASGLRGSSGNTIYF	TGTGCCAGTGGACTACGGGGATCCTCTGGAAACACCATATATTTT
TRBV27	NA	TRBD1	TRBJ2-7	CASSPKDRRREQYF	TGTGCCAGCAGTCCAAAGGACAGGCGAAGGGAGCAGTACTTC
TRBV27	once	NA	TRBJ2-5	CASSLSVGGETQYF	TGTGCCAGCAGTTTATCGGTTGGTGGAGAGACCCAGTACTTC
TRBV12-5	NA	NA	TRBJ2-1	CASGRTGGYNEQFF	TGTGCTAGTGGCCGGACTGGGGGTTACAATGAGCAGTTCTTC
TRBV15	NA	TRBD2	TRBJ2-7	CATSIGGDSYEQYF	TGTGCCACCAGCATCGGGGGGGACTCCTACGAGCAGTACTTC
TRBV14	NA	TRBD2	TRBJ2-1	CASSQLTSGNEQFF	TGTGCCAGCAGCCAGCTGACTAGCGGCAATGAGCAGTTCTTC
TRBV4-3	NA	TRBD1	TRBJ1-6	CASSQAGTVRAPLHF	TGCGCCAGCAGCCAAGCCGGGACAGTTAGAGCACCCCTCCACTTT
TRBV7-3	NA	NA	TRBJ2-7	CASSLSGKGEQYF	TGTGCCAGCAGCTTAAGCGGGAAGGGCGAGCAGTACTTC
TRBV18	NA	NA	TRBJ1-1	CASSPREGWTTEAFF	TGTGCCAGCTCACCCCGGGAAGGGTGGACCACTGAAGCTTTCTTT
TRBV7-2	NA	TRBD1	TRBJ2-2	CASSSAGWGQGWELFF	TGTGCCAGCAGCTCGGCCGGGTGGGGACAGGGGTGGGAGCTGTTTTTT
TRBV2	NA	NA	TRBJ2-7	CASSEGWRGSYEQYF	TGTGCCAGCAGTGAGGGCTGGCGGGGCTCCTACGAGCAGTACTTC
TRBV7-9	NA	NA	TRBJ2-2	CASSHWMGSTNTGELFF	TGTGCCAGCAGCCACTGGATGGGTTCCACGAACACCGGGGAGCTGTTTTTT
TRBV19	NA	NA	TRBJ2-7	CASSMGREPLGYEQYF	TGTGCCAGTAGTATGGGTCGGGAACCCCTTGGTTACGAGCAGTACTTC